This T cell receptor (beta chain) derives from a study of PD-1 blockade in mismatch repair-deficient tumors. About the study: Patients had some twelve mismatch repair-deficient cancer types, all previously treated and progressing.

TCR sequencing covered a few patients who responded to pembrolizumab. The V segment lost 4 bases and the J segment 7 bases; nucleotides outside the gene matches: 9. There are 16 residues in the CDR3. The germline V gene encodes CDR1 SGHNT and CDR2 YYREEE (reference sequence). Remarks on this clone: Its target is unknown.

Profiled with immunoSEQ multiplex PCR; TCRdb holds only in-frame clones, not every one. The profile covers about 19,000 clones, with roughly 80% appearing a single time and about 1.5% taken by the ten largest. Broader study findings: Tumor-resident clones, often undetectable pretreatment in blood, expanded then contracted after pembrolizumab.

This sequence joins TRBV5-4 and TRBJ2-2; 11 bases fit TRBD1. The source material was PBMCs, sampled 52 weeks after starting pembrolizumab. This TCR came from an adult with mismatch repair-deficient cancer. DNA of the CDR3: TGTGCCAGCAGCCCGCGGGACAGGGGGTACGGCGGGGAGCTGTTTTTT. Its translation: CASSPRDRGYGGELFF.